This TCR beta chain appears in the sequencing data of a study of T cells in Graves' hyperthyroidism and ophthalmopathy. Thyroid ultrasound, orbital computed tomography, clinical symptoms, and serum thyroxine and TRAb underpinned diagnoses. PBMCs were sourced from roughly 9.3 ml fresh peripheral blood. This clonotype was detected only a few times. Authors of the study amplified TCR beta CDR3 regions from RNA transcripts. First-round RT-PCR of the TCR CDR3 relied on the HTBI primer set. TCRdb processed the multiplex PCR reads anew with MiXCR; each CDR3 protein has one entry. The data contain roughly 400,000 distinct CDR3 sequences, over 11% of them seen just once; the ten biggest clones take up under 30%. With 10 bases clipped from V and 0 bases from J, the junction kept 7 bases outside the gene matches. The CDR3 has 14 amino acids. Germline CDR1 is MNHNS and CDR2 is SASEGT.

This receptor was taken from a man aged 50 to 60 with Graves' ophthalmopathy. Sample: blood. This chain connects TRBV6-1 to TRBJ2-3, with 7 bases matching TRBD2. CDR3 coding DNA: TGTGCCACCCGAGCCGGGGGGAGCACAGATACGCAGTATTTT. Its protein is CATRAGGSTDTQYF.